This T cell receptor (beta chain) is drawn from a study of cytomegalovirus exposure and HLA in healthy donors. On the study more broadly: The same platform used for the 666 first-cohort repertoires was also used for the 95 to 150 validation repertoires, as a later analysis reported. Findings and caveats of the study: TCR beta chains numbering some 150 were designated cytomegalovirus-associated. First-cohort TCR clusters were later found to tend to co-occur in the 90 to 150 validation repertoires.

A word on this clone: Its antigen remains unidentified.

This CDR3 is 14 amino acids long. The germline V and J ends were trimmed by 0 bases and 2 bases, with 8 bases remaining between them. Germline V lookup: CDR1 SGHVS, CDR2 FQNEAQ. Only in-frame clones appear in the TCRdb table, and some are missing; sequencing was by immunoSEQ multiplex PCR. The sample consists of about 260,000 clones, 90% of them appearing once. The gene calls are TRBV7-8 and TRBJ2-7, with unresolved D. The origin of this receptor is a woman aged 25 to 39 in good health and CMV-seronegative. Sequenced: PBMCs. CDR3 region: CASSLANTAYEQYF. Written as DNA, the CDR3 is TGTGCCAGCAGCTTAGCTAATACTGCCTACGAGCAGTACTTC.